Listed below are T cell receptor beta chains from one sample, sequenced in a study of CD8+ T cells in alopecia areata. Clones were read by immunoSEQ multiplex PCR, and TCRdb kept only the in-frame ones, dropping some. The table includes roughly 250,000 clones, around 64% detected once. Sequencing used CD4+ T cells sorted from blood, obtained at week 52, from a patient treated with tofacitinib. The receptors stem from a human donor with alopecia areata. Each CDR3 is given with its conserved first and last residue. D genes are given only for firm matches. Where a row states a size, it is once, few, many or the class of an expanded clone; other rows omit it.

d_call,clone_size,j_call,v_call,cdr3_aa,cdr3_nt
NA,NA,TRBJ1-4,TRBV2,CASSDLTANEKLFF,TGTGCCAGCAGTGATTTAACGGCTAATGAAAAACTGTTTTTT
TRBD2,NA,TRBJ2-5,TRBV7-9,CASSPGTSEETQYF,TGTGCCAGCAGTCCTGGGACTAGCGAAGAGACCCAGTACTTC
NA,NA,TRBJ2-4,TRBV7-2,CASSSPSLIAKNIQYF,TGTGCCAGCAGCTCCCCTTCGCTAATAGCCAAAAACATTCAGTACTTC
NA,NA,TRBJ2-3,TRBV9,CASSGGASPYTDTQYF,TGTGCCAGCAGTGGGGGGGCTAGCCCCTACACAGATACGCAGTATTTT
NA,NA,TRBJ2-5,TRBV6-1,CASSVRDPRSTSQYF,TGTGCCAGCAGTGTTCGGGATCCTAGATCCACGTCCCAGTACTTC
TRBD1,few,TRBJ2-3,TRBV27,CASSSGTGLTDTQYF,TGTGCCAGCAGTTCCGGGACAGGGTTGACAGATACGCAGTATTTT
NA,NA,TRBJ2-1,TRBV29-1,CSVEWGGAPNEQFF,TGCAGCGTTGAATGGGGGGGGGCCCCCAATGAGCAGTTCTTC
NA,NA,TRBJ2-3,TRBV29-1,CSVEDGVDTQYF,TGCAGCGTTGAAGACGGGGTAGATACGCAGTATTTT
NA,NA,TRBJ2-5,TRBV6-5,CASRRQIGETQYF,TGTGCCAGCAGAAGACAGATCGGAGAGACCCAGTACTTC
NA,few,TRBJ2-1,TRBV9,CASSVAGYNEQFF,TGTGCCAGCAGCGTAGCTGGGTACAATGAGCAGTTCTTC
TRBD1,NA,TRBJ2-2,TRBV30,CAWNRDRGYTGELFF,TGTGCCTGGAATCGCGACAGGGGGTACACCGGGGAGCTGTTTTTT
TRBD1,NA,TRBJ2-3,TRBV29-1,CSSRQGMGTDTQYF,TGCAGCTCAAGACAGGGGATGGGAACAGATACGCAGTATTTT
NA,NA,TRBJ2-3,TRBV5-4,CAVTGGRTDTQYF,TGTGCCGTTACGGGGGGCCGCACAGATACGCAGTATTTT
NA,NA,TRBJ2-3,TRBV4-3,CASSQEGSDSSTDTQYF,TGCGCCAGCAGCCAAGAAGGTAGCGACTCTAGCACAGATACGCAGTATTTT
NA,NA,TRBJ2-3,TRBV6-1,CASIWGASTDTQYF,TGTGCCAGCATTTGGGGTGCTAGCACAGATACGCAGTATTTT
TRBD1,NA,TRBJ2-5,TRBV29-1,CSVGRGQETQYF,TGCAGCGTTGGTAGGGGGCAGGAGACCCAGTACTTC
NA,NA,TRBJ1-6,TRBV30,CAWSNRPHRTGYNSPLHF,TGTGCCTGGAGTAATCGCCCTCACCGCACGGGCTATAATTCACCCCTCCACTTT
NA,NA,TRBJ2-5,TRBV18,CASSPTDGRQETQYF,TGTGCCAGCTCACCAACCGACGGGCGCCAAGAGACCCAGTACTTC
TRBD1,NA,TRBJ1-5,TRBV11-2,CASSSDRGQPQHF,TGTGCCAGCAGCTCGGACAGGGGTCAGCCCCAGCATTTT
NA,NA,TRBJ1-2,TRBV29-1,CSVETLGSGYTF,TGCAGCGTGGAAACTCTTGGGTCTGGCTACACCTTC
TRBD2,few,TRBJ2-3,TRBV5-1,CASSFGGVADTQYF,TGCGCCAGCAGCTTTGGGGGGGTAGCAGATACGCAGTATTTT
NA,NA,TRBJ1-2,TRBV30,CAWSVAGRDYGYTF,TGTGCCTGGAGTGTTGCAGGGCGGGACTATGGCTACACCTTC
NA,NA,TRBJ2-3,TRBV29-1,CSVGRDTDTQYF,TGCAGCGTTGGGCGGGACACAGATACGCAGTATTTT
NA,NA,TRBJ1-1,TRBV4-3,CASSQDLYGSGAFF,TGCGCCAGCAGCCAAGATCTTTATGGAAGCGGAGCTTTCTTT
NA,NA,TRBJ2-1,TRBV20-1,CSALDYNEQFF,TGCAGTGCTTTGGACTACAATGAGCAGTTCTTC
NA,few,TRBJ1-6,TRBV4-3,CASSQDLRGVSPLHF,TGCGCCAGCAGCCAAGATCTCCGGGGGGTTTCACCCCTCCACTTT
NA,NA,TRBJ2-5,TRBV6-1,CASSENWGTGQETQYF,TGTGCCAGCAGTGAAAATTGGGGGACGGGACAAGAGACCCAGTACTTC
NA,few,TRBJ2-3,TRBV6-5,CASRPLSPDTQYF,TGTGCCAGCAGGCCTCTTAGCCCGGATACGCAGTATTTT
NA,once,TRBJ1-1,TRBV29-1,CSVSPNTEAFF,TGCAGCGTAAGCCCGAACACTGAAGCTTTCTTT
NA,NA,TRBJ2-3,TRBV10-3,CAISGRQVGTDTQYF,TGTGCCATCAGTGGGAGACAGGTGGGAACAGATACGCAGTATTTT
NA,NA,TRBJ2-7,TRBV5-1,CASSRRDGTYEQYF,TGCGCCAGCAGCCGCCGGGACGGCACCTACGAGCAGTACTTC
TRBD2,NA,TRBJ2-1,TRBV29-1,CSASPSGGANEQFF,TGCAGCGCCAGCCCCAGCGGGGGGGCGAATGAGCAGTTCTTC
TRBD1,many,TRBJ1-1,TRBV4-3,CASGWDRGNTEAFF,TGCGCCAGCGGTTGGGACAGGGGGAACACTGAAGCTTTCTTT
NA,NA,TRBJ2-5,TRBV5-6,CASSLGGVQETQYF,TGTGCCAGCAGCTTGGGTGGGGTACAAGAGACCCAGTACTTC
NA,NA,TRBJ2-5,TRBV30,CAWSVSFTGLETQYF,TGTGCCTGGAGTGTATCGTTTACGGGCTTGGAGACCCAGTACTTC
NA,NA,TRBJ1-2,TRBV6-6,CASRGTNYGYTF,TGTGCCAGCAGAGGGACAAACTATGGCTACACCTTC
TRBD1,NA,TRBJ1-1,TRBV30,CAWSPGQANTEAFF,TGTGCCTGGAGTCCTGGACAGGCGAACACTGAAGCTTTCTTT